These 9 T cell receptor beta chains were all obtained from the same sample, sequenced in a study of Graves' ophthalmopathy and Graves' hyperthyroidism. Amplified TCR beta CDR3 regions were obtained using RNA transcripts as template. First-round RT-PCR with HTBI primers preceded a second-round multiplex PCR. One entry per CDR3 protein, called by TCRdb with MiXCR from the multiplex PCR reads. The repertoire holds over a million distinct CDR3 sequences, with less than 45% as singletons. The sequencing sample was made of peripheral blood or thyroid tissue (not recorded which). The receptors were gathered from an adult man with Graves' hyperthyroidism.

In this sample, this clonotype turned up many times. The chain couples TRBV19 to TRBJ1-4, with a tentative D call TRBD1 (5 bases). V was pared by 9 bases and J by 4 bases, with 12 bases between. CDR1 and CDR2 from the germline V gene are LNHDA and SQIVND (reference sequence). This CDR3 region has 13 residues. The CDR3 DNA reads TGTGCCAGCGGACAACTCCTTAATGAAAAACTGTTTTTT. Its translation: CASGQLLNEKLFF.

This clonotype occurred many times. The V gene is TRBV20-1, the J gene TRBJ1-1; the match to TRBD1 covers 8 bases. Germline V gives CDR1 DFQATT, CDR2 SNEGSKA (reference sequence). The trim removed 3 bases at V and 1 base at J, leaving 1 base unmatched. The CDR3 sequence is 13 residues long. DNA of the CDR3: TGCAGTGCTAGTGACAGGGGGAACACTGAAGCTTTCTTT. Encoded protein: CSASDRGNTEAFF.

The chain links TRBV25-1 to TRBJ2-5; the match to TRBD2 covers 9 bases. The CDR3 covers 16 residues. Germline lookup yields CDR1 MGHDK and CDR2 SYGVNS. V lost 2 bases to trimming and J lost 2 bases; unmatched junction nucleotides: 6. The CDR3 reads CASSEGYLAGQETQYF. For the CDR3, the DNA is TGTGCCAGCAGTGAAGGGTACCTAGCGGGACAAGAGACCCAGTACTTC.

About this clonotype itself: The DNA is left out, because the CDR3 cannot be placed on it with certainty; the CDR3 is given as TCRdb lists it. The J gene is TRBJ2-7, the V gene TRBV7-3. Germline V gene data show CDR1 as SGHTA and CDR2 as FQGTGA. The CDR3 has 18 amino acids, counting both end residues. The CDR3 spells CASSFYICSANPWGEQYF.

This clonotype came up many times. The DNA of the CDR3 is TGCAGTGCTCAGGGGCAGGTGTCGACCTATGGCTACACCTTC. Residues: CSAQGQVSTYGYTF. The V and J genes are TRBV20-1 and TRBJ1-2; D is possibly TRBD1 (6 bases). Germline V CDR1 and CDR2: DFQATT, SNEGSKA (reference sequence). V lost 5 bases and J 4 bases, leaving 17 bases between the germline ends. The CDR3 sequence is 14 residues long.

V is TRBV3-1 and J is TRBJ1-1; D not certain. The CDR3 contains 13 residues. Trimming pared 4 bases from V and 11 bases from J, leaving 17 bases between. Per the germline V gene, CDR1 is LGHDT and CDR2 is YNNKEL (reference sequence). The CDR3 DNA is TGTGCCAGCAGCCTGACGAGGGCTGGGTTGGCTTTCTTT. It is translated as CASSLTRAGLAFF.

Ten or more counts support this clonotype. J is TRBJ1-1 and V is TRBV10-3, with TRBD1 matching over 7 bases. V shed 2 bases and J 4 bases; nucleotides not matched to a gene: 7. From germline, CDR1 is ENHRY and CDR2 SYGVKD. The CDR3 runs 15 residues. This chain's CDR3 is CAISEIQGIGTEAFF. The CDR3 DNA is TGTGCCATCAGTGAGATACAGGGGATCGGCACTGAAGCTTTCTTT.

The chain is built from TRBV2 and TRBJ2-7, with D unclear. The CDR3 contains 13 residues. Trimming removed 8 bases from V and 3 bases from J, with 14 bases in between. Looked up from germline, CDR1 is SNHLY and CDR2 is FYNNEI. In nucleotides, the CDR3 is TGTGCCAGCTCACCAAACCAATACTACGAGCAGTACTTC. Its translation: CASSPNQYYEQYF.

The rearrangement links TRBV10-3 to TRBJ2-6; tentatively, D is TRBD1 (5 bases). Germline loops: CDR1 ENHRY, CDR2 SYGVKD. Trimming cost V 11 bases and J 2 bases, with 19 bases left between them. CDR3 length: 16 amino acids. CDR3 coding DNA: TGTGCCGGCAGCAGGGAAAGGGTTCCTGGGGCCAACGTCCTGACTTTC. Translation gives CAGSRERVPGANVLTF.